The rows below give T cell receptor beta chains drawn from one sample of a study of molecular identifiers for immune sequencing clone quantification. Via MiXCR, TCRdb re-called the PCR reads, giving one row per CDR3 protein. The sample records hundreds of thousands of distinct CDR3 sequences, 25% being singletons. The sequenced material came from naive CD8+ T cells from blood, with Jurkat cell RNA spiked in. These receptors came from a human donor in good health. Some libraries in this study had Jurkat cell RNA spiked in. Each CDR3 is given with its conserved first and last residue. Each record gives: J gene, V gene, clone size, D gene, CDR3 protein, CDR3 DNA. D genes are given only for firm matches. Some rows have no size entry. The others give once, few or many, or a class for an expanded clone.

TRBJ1-4,TRBV7-9,few,NA,CASSLGEDRFATNEKLFF,TGTGCCAGCAGCTTAGGGGAGGACAGATTTGCAACTAATGAAAAACTGTTTTTT
TRBJ1-2,TRBV29-1,few,TRBD1,CSVEAGPGGEGYGYTF,TGCAGCGTTGAAGCGGGGCCAGGGGGCGAGGGCTATGGCTACACCTTC
TRBJ2-2,TRBV20-1,many,TRBD2,CSARDYANTGELFF,TGCAGTGCAAGGGACTACGCGAACACCGGGGAGCTGTTTTTT
TRBJ2-6,TRBV7-3,NA,NA,CASGLGVTSGANVLTF,TGTGCCAGCGGCTTAGGGGTAACCTCTGGGGCCAACGTCCTGACTTTC
TRBJ2-2,TRBV19,few,NA,CASSSFRQGKGSGELFF,TGTGCCAGTAGTTCCTTTCGGCAGGGTAAAGGGTCCGGGGAGCTGTTTTTT
TRBJ1-2,TRBV28,many,NA,CASSPFGERDGYTF,TGTGCCAGCAGTCCCTTTGGGGAAAGGGACGGCTACACCTTC
TRBJ2-2,TRBV29-1,many,NA,CSVEKEHTGELFF,TGCAGCGTTGAAAAGGAACACACCGGGGAGCTGTTTTTT
TRBJ2-1,TRBV7-6,NA,NA,CASSLIGGNKNEQFF,TGTGCCAGCAGCTTAATCGGGGGAAACAAGAATGAGCAGTTCTTC
TRBJ2-7,TRBV30,many,TRBD1,CAWAGTGIYEQYF,TGTGCCTGGGCCGGGACAGGGATCTACGAGCAGTACTTC
TRBJ2-1,TRBV29-1,NA,NA,CSEEGQTNEQFF,TGCAGCGAGGAGGGACAGACCAATGAGCAGTTCTTC
TRBJ1-1,TRBV4-1,NA,NA,CASSQIGGALNTEAFF,TGCGCCAGCAGCCAAATAGGAGGGGCCTTGAACACTGAAGCTTTCTTT
TRBJ2-7,TRBV20-1,NA,NA,CSARGRLDLYNTYEQYF,TGCAGTGCTAGAGGGAGACTAGACCTATACAACACCTACGAGCAGTACTTC
TRBJ1-1,TRBV7-6,many,NA,CASSFASGTEAFF,TGTGCCAGCAGCTTTGCGTCGGGCACTGAAGCTTTCTTT
TRBJ2-5,TRBV20-1,few,NA,CSAQESSYQETQYF,TGCAGTGCCCAAGAATCTTCGTACCAAGAGACCCAGTACTTC
TRBJ2-7,TRBV5-6,many,TRBD1,CASSLDRGLHEQYF,TGTGCCAGCAGCTTGGACAGGGGGCTGCACGAGCAGTACTTC
TRBJ2-5,TRBV25-1,few,NA,CASSAQKVQPSEETQYF,TGTGCCAGCAGCGCCCAAAAGGTCCAGCCCTCGGAGGAGACCCAGTACTTC
TRBJ2-7,TRBV20-1,many,NA,CSARERYEQYF,TGCAGTGCTAGAGAAAGATACGAGCAGTACTTC
TRBJ2-2,TRBV30,NA,TRBD1,CAWDTGGIGELFF,TGTGCCTGGGATACAGGGGGCATCGGGGAGCTGTTTTTT
TRBJ2-7,TRBV3-1,many,NA,CASSRPAGEQYF,TGTGCCAGCAGCCGGCCCGCCGGGGAGCAGTACTTC
TRBJ2-1,TRBV7-9,many,NA,CASRGTAAYNEQFF,TGTGCCAGCAGGGGAACTGCCGCCTACAATGAGCAGTTCTTC
TRBJ2-6,TRBV12-3/TRBV12-4,many,TRBD2,CASRTGGSGANVLTF,TGTGCCAGCAGGACGGGGGGCTCTGGGGCCAACGTCCTGACTTTC
TRBJ1-5,TRBV12-3/TRBV12-4,few,NA,CASSPGGVVQPQHF,TGTGCCAGCAGCCCAGGCGGGGTCGTTCAGCCCCAGCATTTT
TRBJ2-1,TRBV10-1,few,NA,CASSEVHGEQFF,TGCGCCAGCAGTGAGGTCCACGGTGAGCAGTTCTTC
TRBJ1-6,TRBV13,NA,TRBD1,CASSLGLTGAYSPLHF,TGTGCCAGCAGCTTAGGCTTAACAGGGGCCTATTCACCCCTCCACTTT
TRBJ1-2,TRBV7-9,few,NA,CASSLVPGTIYGYTF,TGTGCCAGCAGCTTAGTTCCAGGCACCATCTATGGCTACACCTTC
TRBJ2-5,TRBV27,few,NA,CASSSSPRGGSETQYF,TGTGCCAGCAGTTCTTCCCCCAGGGGAGGTTCAGAGACCCAGTACTTC